The T cell receptor beta chain described here comes from a study of T cell changes during pregnancy in multiple sclerosis. In germline, CDR1 is SGHDN, CDR2 FVKESK. Trimming took 0 bases from V and 6 from J, leaving 15 bases between them. CDR3 size: 16 residues. Measured with immunoSEQ multiplex PCR; TCRdb has only the in-frame clones, and not every one. The data contain 85,000 to 100,000 clones, around 92% of them singletons. The rearrangement links TRBV14 to TRBJ2-1, with TRBD2 as a possible D gene (6 bases). The input for sequencing was peripheral blood, taken in the first trimester of pregnancy. The receptor was derived from a female donor with multiple sclerosis, enrolled in a pregnancy study. The CDR3 is CASSQENGRRGNEQFF. In DNA form, the CDR3 reads TGTGCCAGCAGCCAAGAGAACGGGAGACGTGGCAATGAGCAGTTCTTC.